Sequencing of this T cell receptor (beta chain) was carried out in a study of shared clonotypes between healthy human individuals. Regarding the study as a whole: Clonotypes not shared had lower generation probabilities than those common to all four donors.

The data were produced by immunoSEQ multiplex PCR, yet TCRdb's version contains in-frame clones alone and is incomplete. The sample yields 650,000 to 800,000 clones, 72% seen once. Comments on this clone: As yet, its antigen is unknown.

V was trimmed by 2 bases and J by 4 bases, leaving 11 bases between them. The CDR3 has 14 amino acids. Germline values: CDR1 LNHNV, CDR2 YYDKDF (reference sequence). The chain has TRBV15 and TRBJ2-5; D uncertain. Sequenced material: memory CD4+ T cells sorted from blood. Subset given: CD45RA-negative fraction. The clonotype comes from a young woman in good health. CDR3 in DNA: TGTGCCACCAGCAGAATCCAAATGGGAGAGACCCAGTACTTC. This translates into CATSRIQMGETQYF.